The 28 T cell receptor beta chains presented below share a single source sample, sequenced in a study of OX40 agonist ivuxolimab in advanced cancers. Measured with immunoSEQ multiplex PCR; TCRdb has only the in-frame clones, and not every one. The sample shows about 81,000 clones, about 92% of them seen only once. The sample consisted of CD4+ or CD8+ T cells sorted from blood, taken in a trial of the OX40 agonist ivuxolimab. These receptors originate from an adult with an advanced solid tumor such as melanoma, head and neck, liver or kidney cancer.

The V gene is TRBV28, the J gene TRBJ2-7; 7 bases map to TRBD1. The CDR3 spans 15 residues. The V gene end was trimmed by 6 bases and the J gene end by 2 bases; junction bases not matched to a gene: 10. Germline CDR1 reads MDHEN; CDR2 reads SYDVKM. CDR3 bases: TGTGCCAGCAGCTGGACGGGACAGCCCCCCTACGAGCAGTACTTC. The encoded protein is CASSWTGQPPYEQYF.

This clone appeared a single time. V and J are TRBV4-1 and TRBJ2-7; maybe TRBD1 (6 bases). Germline V gene sequence: CDR1 MGHRA, CDR2 YSYEKL. Deletions cut 1 base from V and 2 bases from J, with 12 bases between. The CDR3 contains 15 residues. The CDR3: CASSQVPGATYEQYF. CDR3 coding DNA: TGCGCCAGCAGCCAAGTTCCAGGGGCTACCTACGAGCAGTACTTC.

This sequence joins TRBV4-1 and TRBJ1-1; no reliable D call. The ends were cut back, 1 base at V and 8 bases at J, with 17 bases in the middle. CDR3 size: 15 residues. Germline values: CDR1 MGHRA, CDR2 YSYEKL. The CDR3 DNA follows: TGCGCCAGCAGCCAAGGCCCTTTCAGGACCGAGGAAGCTTTCTTT. Protein product: CASSQGPFRTEEAFF.

The genes are TRBV7-2 and TRBJ1-2; D unclear. Germline V gives CDR1 SGHTA, CDR2 FQGNSA. Trimming took 5 bases from V and 0 from J, leaving 13 bases between them. This CDR3 is built from 15 residues. The CDR3 DNA reads as TGTGCCAGCAGCCCCTTGGGCGGGACTAACTATGGCTACACCTTC. Amino acid sequence: CASSPLGGTNYGYTF.

The chain is built from TRBV27 and TRBJ2-1, with 10 bases that match TRBD2. The CDR3 covers 17 residues. Germline CDR1 and CDR2: MNHEY and SMNVEV (reference sequence). Losses at the gene ends were 2 bases for V and 4 bases for J; bases not matched to a gene: 8. The CDR3 DNA sequence: TGTGCCAGCAGTTTACCCTTCACTAGCGGGACTTACAATGAGCAGTTCTTC. Its translation: CASSLPFTSGTYNEQFF.

This clone was detected once. The gene calls are TRBV7-3 and TRBJ2-5; possibly TRBD1 for D (6 bases). Per the germline V gene, CDR1 is SGHTA and CDR2 is FQGTGA. The V gene lost 4 bases and the J gene lost 5 bases, with 14 bases spanning the gap. The CDR3 consists of 14 residues. CDR3 in DNA: TGTGCCAGCAGCTCAGGACAGTCGGGGGAGACCCAGTACTTC. This codes for CASSSGQSGETQYF.

The genes are TRBV4-1 and TRBJ2-7, with 8 bases identical to TRBD2. Trimming cost V 5 bases and J 1 base; bases outside gene matches: 10. CDR1 and CDR2 (germline): MGHRA, YSYEKL. This CDR3 is built from 16 residues. This CDR3 is CASSTTSSGLSYEQYF. CDR3 sequence (DNA): TGCGCCAGCAGCACCACTTCTAGCGGGCTGTCCTACGAGCAGTACTTC.

This chain joins TRBV14 and TRBJ2-7; 7 positions agree with TRBD2. Germline CDR1 SGHDN, CDR2 FVKESK. This CDR3 is 11 amino acids long. J gave up 7 bases and V 4 bases, and 1 base lay outside the gene matches. CDR3 region: CASSPGGEQYF. The CDR3 DNA reads as TGTGCCAGCAGCCCGGGGGGAGAGCAGTACTTC.

This chain links TRBV5-8 with TRBJ2-7; tentatively, D is TRBD2 (6 bases). The CDR3 extends over 14 amino acids. The ends were cut back, 0 bases at V and 1 base at J, with 8 bases in the middle. Germline V gene data show CDR1 as SGHTS and CDR2 as YDEGEE. CDR3 protein: CASSLEAGSYEQYF. In nucleotides, the CDR3 is TGTGCCAGCAGCTTGGAGGCGGGGTCCTACGAGCAGTACTTC. The whole variable domain, remainder taken from reference TRBV5-8 and TRBJ2-7, is EAGVTQSPTHLIKTRGQQATLRCSPISGHTSVYWYQQALGLGLQFLLWYDEGEERNRGNFPPRFSGRQFPNYSSELNVNALELEDSALYLCASSLEAGSYEQYFGPGTRLTVT.

This chain joins TRBV13 and TRBJ2-7; D remains ambiguous. Deletions cut 5 bases from V and 1 base from J, with 9 bases between. Germline CDR1 reads PRHDT; CDR2 reads FYEKMQ (reference sequence). There are 13 residues in the CDR3. The CDR3 reads CASSQDGSYEQYF. CDR3 DNA: TGTGCCAGCAGCCAGGACGGGTCCTACGAGCAGTACTTC.

The J gene is TRBJ2-5, the V gene TRBV19; tentatively, D is TRBD1 (6 bases). Germline V gene sequence: CDR1 LNHDA, CDR2 SQIVND (reference sequence). CDR3 size: 14 residues. The V end was cut by 2 bases, the J end by 5 bases, with 12 bases between. Written as DNA, the CDR3 is TGTGCCAGTAGTATAAGGGGGAATCCGGAGACCCAGTACTTC. As protein: CASSIRGNPETQYF.

The chain employs TRBV7-9 and TRBJ2-7, with D perhaps matching TRBD1 (5 bases). There are 12 residues in the CDR3. Trimming took off 8 bases at V and 0 bases at J, with 8 bases between the two ends. Germline CDR1 SEHNR, CDR2 FQNEAQ (reference sequence). CDR3 DNA: TGTGCCAGCTCCGACAGCTCCTACGAGCAGTACTTC. Translated: CASSDSSYEQYF.

This chain joins TRBV5-1 and TRBJ2-7, with 9 nucleotides matching TRBD1. The V and J ends lost 4 bases and 3 bases, in that order; junction bases with no gene match: 8. Germline CDR1 and CDR2: SGHRS and YFSETQ. The CDR3 sequence is 15 residues long. The CDR3 bases are TGCGCCAGCAGCCTGCAGACAGGGGGAATCTACGAGCAGTACTTC. It codes for CASSLQTGGIYEQYF.

CDR3 in DNA: TGTGCCAGCAGTCCAGATCGGTCCTACACCTTC. It yields the protein CASSPDRSYTF. The chain has TRBV7-9 and TRBJ1-2; D is uncertain. V was cut by 6 bases and J by 10 bases, with 12 bases left in between. Germline CDR1 and CDR2: SEHNR and FQNEAQ (reference sequence). The CDR3 runs 11 residues.

The chain couples TRBV19 to TRBJ1-5; D is unclear. Germline lookup yields CDR1 LNHDA and CDR2 SQIVND (reference sequence). The CDR3 is 15 residues long. The V gene lost 7 bases and the J gene lost 1 base, with 14 bases spanning the gap. As DNA, the CDR3 is TGTGCCAGTATCCTGGTAGGAGGGAGCAATCAGCCCCAGCATTTT. It is translated as CASILVGGSNQPQHF.

V gene TRBV28 combines with J gene TRBJ2-1; D possibly corresponds to TRBD2 (6 bases). Germline CDR1 MDHEN, CDR2 SYDVKM. V was pared by 3 bases and J by 9 bases, with 21 bases between. The CDR3 runs 16 residues. CDR3 sequence (DNA): TGTGCCAGCAGTTTTGTCGGGGGTCTGCTGGGTTTTGAGCAGTTCTTC. Translating gives CASSFVGGLLGFEQFF.

The chain links TRBV6-5 to TRBJ1-2; D is unresolved. Germline V CDR1 and CDR2: MNHEY, SVGAGI. The CDR3 runs 13 residues. Deletions cut 0 bases from V and 8 bases from J, with 10 bases between. CDR3 protein: CASSYSSGIGYTF. The CDR3 DNA is TGTGCCAGCAGTTACTCTTCGGGGATCGGCTACACCTTC.

Written as DNA, the CDR3 is TGTGCCAGCAGCGCCGAGACAGGTCATCGCACCTTC. The encoded protein is CASSAETGHRTF. This chain joins TRBV11-2 and TRBJ1-2, with D possibly being TRBD1 (6 bases). Trimming cost V 5 bases and J 13 bases, with 17 bases left between them. CDR3 length: 12 residues. Germline assignment: CDR1 SGHAT and CDR2 FQNNGV.

The chain joins TRBV28 to TRBJ1-2, with a tentative D call TRBD1 (6 bases). This CDR3 contains 12 residues. The germline gives CDR1 MDHEN, CDR2 SYDVKM. The V end was cut by 5 bases, the J end by 5 bases, with 9 bases between. CDR3 sequence reads: CASSSRGYGYTF. The CDR3 region has the DNA TGTGCCAGCAGTAGCAGGGGATATGGCTACACCTTC.

The chain couples TRBV9 to TRBJ2-3, with D possibly matching TRBD1 (6 bases). Germline values: CDR1 SGDLS, CDR2 YYNGEE. V lost 3 bases, J lost 2 bases, and 16 bases lay in between. This CDR3 is 16 amino acids long. The CDR3 region is CASSGLIGQHTDTQYF. CDR3 DNA sequence: TGTGCCAGCAGCGGACTTATTGGACAGCACACAGATACGCAGTATTTT.

This clone was seen a single time. This chain connects TRBV27 to TRBJ2-7, with 11 bases aligning to TRBD2. From germline, CDR1 is MNHEY and CDR2 SMNVEV (reference sequence). This CDR3 comprises 15 residues. Trimming took 3 bases from V and 5 from J; bases not matched to a gene: 6. DNA for the CDR3: TGTGCCAGCAGTTTGTTGACTAGCGGGAAGGACGAGCAGTACTTC. This gives the protein CASSLLTSGKDEQYF.

The V gene is TRBV9, the J gene TRBJ1-2; 11 bases fit TRBD1. The CDR3 contains 15 residues. J gave up 8 bases and V 0 bases, and 6 bases lay outside the gene matches. Germline V gene sequence: CDR1 SGDLS, CDR2 YYNGEE. The CDR3 reads CASSVDGQGARGYTF. As DNA, the CDR3 is TGTGCCAGCAGCGTAGATGGACAGGGGGCTAGGGGCTACACCTTC.

This clone was observed a handful of times. The rearrangement uses TRBV28 and TRBJ1-2, with D possibly TRBD1 on 6 matching bases. The germline CDR1 and CDR2 sequences are MDHEN and SYDVKM. The CDR3 is 12 residues long. Between the trimmed V and J ends, which lost 5 bases and 4 bases, there was a span of 8 bases. CDR3 protein: CASSPQGYGYTF. As DNA, the CDR3 is TGTGCCAGCAGTCCACAGGGCTATGGCTACACCTTC.

This sequence joins TRBV27 and TRBJ1-2, with TRBD1 identical over 8 bases. Unmatched junction bases numbered 10, after V lost 0 bases and J lost 7 bases. The CDR3 runs to 16 residues. CDR1 is MNHEY, CDR2 SMNVEV, per germline (reference sequence). CDR3: CASSLSSPPGGSGYTF. DNA of the CDR3: TGTGCCAGCAGTTTATCGAGTCCCCCAGGGGGCAGTGGCTACACCTTC.

The J gene is TRBJ1-2, the V gene TRBV27; TRBD1 might be the D (5 bases). CDR3 length: 13 amino acids. Germline loops: CDR1 MNHEY, CDR2 SMNVEV (reference sequence). Trimming took 2 bases from V and 6 from J, leaving 10 bases between them. The CDR3 coding sequence is TGTGCCAGCAGTTTAACGGGGGGGGATGGCTACACCTTC. Translation: CASSLTGGDGYTF.

This rearrangement joins TRBV7-9 to TRBJ2-4; D remains ambiguous. This CDR3 spans 15 amino acids. V was cut by 5 bases and J by 2 bases, with 13 bases left in between. CDR1 is SEHNR and CDR2 is FQNEAQ in the germline V gene (reference sequence). The DNA for the CDR3 is TGTGCCAGCAGCCTCCCCTCCGGAACCAAAAACATTCAGTACTTC. The encoded protein is CASSLPSGTKNIQYF.

This chain uses TRBV21-1 with TRBJ1-4; the table's D call of TRBD1 was not tested on the DNA. TRBV21-1 is given as a pseudogene. The CDR3 runs 14 residues. The CDR3 region is CASSKGQGSHKLFF. In DNA, the CDR3 is TGTGCCAGCAGCAAAGGACAGGGATCACATAAACTGTTTTTT.

This clone occurred once. The chain is built from TRBV15 and TRBJ2-2, with 9 bases aligning to TRBD1. Germline loops: CDR1 LNHNV, CDR2 YYDKDF (reference sequence). This CDR3 is 16 amino acids long. The V gene end was trimmed by 5 bases and the J gene end by 4 bases; junction bases not matched to a gene: 8. CDR3 sequence reads: CATSWDREGSTGELFF. The DNA of the CDR3 is TGTGCCACCAGCTGGGACAGGGAGGGTAGCACCGGGGAGCTGTTTTTT.